This section outlines one T cell receptor beta chain sequence together with its context. The germline gives CDR1 MNHNS, CDR2 SASEGT. The length of the CDR3 is 19 residues. The ends lost 6 bases at V and 2 bases at J; junction bases unmatched: 18. The sample belongs to a study of T and B cells in COVID-19 patients. Multiplex PCR with BIOMED2 TRB-A/B primer pools amplified TRB rearrangements. TCRdb processed the multiplex PCR reads anew with MiXCR; each CDR3 protein has one entry. The table has thousands of distinct CDR3 sequences, under 35% seen once. Blood genomic DNA input for TRB amplification was roughly 220-500 ng.

The source material was blood. This receptor was obtained from a human donor with active COVID-19. The rearrangement links TRBV6-1 to TRBJ2-1, with TRBD2 matching 8 bases. CDR3 protein: CASSLDRRYGLAPYNEQFF. The CDR3 nucleotides are TGTGCCAGCAGCCTGGACAGAAGGTACGGACTAGCCCCCTACAATGAGCAGTTCTTC.